Following are 25 T cell receptor beta chains from one sample sequenced in a study of PD-L1 blockade in urothelial cancer. The method was immunoSEQ multiplex PCR; TCRdb's version includes in-frame clones alone and lacks a portion of them. The repertoire holds approximately 110,000 clones, approximately 85% seen once, with 2% to 3% in the top ten. The source material was PBMCs, sampled around atezolizumab (anti-PD-L1) treatment. The receptors were sampled from a man aged 50 to 60 with urothelial cancer.

The V gene is TRBV6-6, the J gene TRBJ1-1, with unresolved D. This CDR3 has 13 residues. The V and J ends lost 6 bases and 8 bases respectively, with 16 bases between them. Germline V lookup: CDR1 MNHNY, CDR2 SVGAGI (reference sequence). The CDR3 spells CASRRDTRREAFF. CDR3 coding DNA: TGTGCCAGCAGGAGAGACACCCGAAGGGAAGCTTTCTTT.

The rearrangement uses TRBV7-2 and TRBJ2-7; the D gene is possibly TRBD2 (6 bases). The length of the CDR3 is 14 residues. Germline CDR1 and CDR2: SGHTA and FQGNSA. V was pared by 5 bases and J by 0 bases, with 11 bases between. The CDR3 loop is CASSVGGSSYEQYF. The CDR3 DNA follows: TGTGCCAGCAGCGTAGGAGGGTCCTCCTACGAGCAGTACTTC.

J is TRBJ2-3 and V is TRBV9; possible D gene TRBD1, 6 bases. This CDR3 spans 15 amino acids. CDR1 and CDR2 from the germline V gene are SGDLS and YYNGEE. V was clipped by 4 bases and J by 3 bases, with 15 bases between them. CDR3 sequence reads: CASSTSGAWTDTQYF. DNA of the CDR3: TGTGCCAGCAGCACTTCAGGGGCGTGGACAGATACGCAGTATTTT.

The chain combines TRBV7-2 with TRBJ1-2, with 8 bases that match TRBD1. Germline assignment: CDR1 SGHTA and CDR2 FQGNSA. The V gene end was trimmed by 1 base and the J gene end by 8 bases; junction bases not matched to a gene: 12. The CDR3 covers 16 residues. The CDR3 nucleotides are TGTGCCAGCAGCTTAGTTTTGGGACAGGTGGGGGGGGGCTACACCTTC. Translated: CASSLVLGQVGGGYTF.

The CDR3 spells CASSEAASGSGKSDTQYF. As DNA, the CDR3 is TGTGCCAGCAGTGAAGCTGCTAGCGGGAGTGGAAAGTCAGATACGCAGTATTTT. The V gene is TRBV6-1, the J gene TRBJ2-3, with TRBD2 matching 10 bases. This CDR3 has 18 amino acids. J was trimmed by 4 bases and V by 0 bases; bases with no gene match: 10. CDR1 and CDR2 (germline): MNHNS, SASEGT.

This clone was found once. The chain joins TRBV7-9 to TRBJ2-7, with 9 bases matching TRBD2. Germline-derived CDR1 and CDR2 are SEHNR and FQNEAQ (reference sequence). The CDR3 length is 17 residues. Trimming took 5 bases from V and 2 from J; bases not matched to a gene: 13. The CDR3 DNA reads as TGTGCCAGCAGCCGATGGGCGGGAGGGCCTTTGGCCTACGAGCAGTACTTC. Protein: CASSRWAGGPLAYEQYF.

The chain carries TRBV9 and TRBJ2-7; no reliable D call. From germline, CDR1 is SGDLS and CDR2 YYNGEE. The germline V and J ends were trimmed by 4 bases and 4 bases, with 12 bases remaining between them. The CDR3 is 13 amino acids. CDR3 amino acids: CASSSSDAYEQYF. CDR3 coding DNA: TGTGCCAGCAGCTCCAGCGACGCTTACGAGCAGTACTTC.

The chain combines TRBV7-2 with TRBJ1-2, with D possibly being TRBD1 (6 bases). Trimming took off 5 bases at V and 7 bases at J, with 11 bases between the two ends. The V gene's germline CDR1 is SGHTA and CDR2 FQGNSA. The CDR3 covers 12 residues. DNA of the CDR3: TGTGCCAGCAGCCCAGGGGTGGGTGGCTACACCTTC. This sequence encodes CASSPGVGGYTF.

The rearrangement joins TRBV29-1 to TRBJ2-7; unclear D gene. The CDR3 is made up of 13 amino acids. Per germline, CDR1 SQVTM and CDR2 ANQGSEA. V dropped 3 bases and J dropped 6 bases, with 15 bases sitting between them. CDR3 amino acids: CSVDVNSGREQYF. The CDR3, as DNA: TGCAGCGTTGATGTTAACAGTGGGCGCGAGCAGTACTTC.

V usage is TRBV5-1 and J usage is TRBJ1-2, with a tentative D call TRBD1 (6 bases). This CDR3 has 13 residues. Germline CDR1 and CDR2: SGHRS and YFSETQ. V was shortened by 4 bases and J by 8 bases, with 15 bases between the two germline ends. The CDR3 region is CASSQDTGGGYTF. CDR3 nucleotides: TGCGCCAGCAGCCAGGACACTGGGGGCGGCTACACCTTC.

The chain combines TRBV5-1 with TRBJ2-2, with D maybe TRBD1 (5 bases). The CDR3 runs to 14 residues. CDR1 is SGHRS, CDR2 YFSETQ, per germline. Trimming shortened V by 2 bases and J by 5 bases, and 10 bases separated the two germline ends. CDR3 nucleotide sequence: TGCGCCAGCAGCTTACAGGAATGGACCGGGGAGCTGTTTTTT. This encodes CASSLQEWTGELFF.

CDR3 DNA: TGTGCCAGCAGTTTCCCGGGCCCGGGAGATTACGAGCAGTACTTC. Its protein product is CASSFPGPGDYEQYF. This chain links TRBV28 with TRBJ2-7; D is possibly TRBD2 (6 bases). Trimming left V 3 bases short and J 4 bases short, with 16 bases between. The CDR3 has 15 residues. Germline CDR1 is MDHEN and CDR2 is SYDVKM. The full variable domain, with the rest looked up from reference TRBV28 and TRBJ2-7, is DVKVTQSSRYLVKRTGEKVFLECVQDMDHENMFWYRQDPGLGLRLIYFSYDVKMKEKGDIPEGYSVSREKKERFSLILESASTNQTSMYLCASSFPGPGDYEQYFGPGTRLTVT.

This clone was counted only a few times. The J gene is TRBJ2-7, the V gene TRBV6-7; 9 bases align to TRBD2. TRBV6-7 is an ORF, and what it does is uncertain. Trimming cost V 11 bases and J 4 bases; bases outside gene matches: 12. The CDR3 is 14 residues long. The chain's CDR3 is CAHFSGGNTYEQYF. The CDR3 DNA sequence: TGTGCCCACTTTAGCGGGGGTAATACGTACGAGCAGTACTTC.

Worth noting for this clone: At one of its ends the junction is not consistent with the germline gene, which may arise from a read error. The genes are TRBV5-1 and TRBJ1-2, with D perhaps TRBD1 (6 bases). The CDR3 runs 13 residues. CDR1 is SGHRS, CDR2 YFSETQ, per germline. CDR3 DNA sequence: TGCGCCAGCAGCACAGGGCCTAACTATGGCCACACCTTC. Its protein product is CASSTGPNYGHTF.

The rearrangement links TRBV25-1 to TRBJ2-5, with 12 bases fitting TRBD2. V was pared by 7 bases and J by 5 bases, with 14 bases of the junction left unmatched. CDR1 is MGHDK, CDR2 SYGVNS, per germline. The CDR3 extends over 17 amino acids. The CDR3 DNA follows: TGTGCCAGCATTAACACTCCCGGACTAGCGGGGAGTGAGACCCAGTACTTC. Translated: CASINTPGLAGSETQYF.

This clone was seen a few times. This chain connects TRBV6-1 to TRBJ2-5, with D possibly TRBD2 on 5 matching bases. The CDR3 runs to 15 residues. The germline V gene has CDR1 MNHNS and CDR2 SASEGT. The V end lost 2 bases, the J end lost 0 bases, and 10 bases lay between the germline ends. The CDR3 sequence: CASSENSGYQETQYF. The CDR3 DNA reads as TGTGCCAGCAGTGAAAATTCGGGGTACCAAGAGACCCAGTACTTC.

This clone was counted a few times. The rearrangement links TRBV6-1 to TRBJ1-2; D call uncertain. This CDR3 has 12 residues. From germline, CDR1 is MNHNS and CDR2 SASEGT. V was pared by 6 bases and J by 3 bases, with 8 bases between. The CDR3: CASRYRDYGYTF. CDR3 sequence (DNA): TGTGCCAGCAGGTACAGAGACTATGGCTACACCTTC.

CDR3 in DNA: TGTGCCAGCAGCTTAAGCATCAAGAACAATGAGCAGTTCTTC. It yields the protein CASSLSIKNNEQFF. The chain combines TRBV7-9 with TRBJ2-1, with D unresolved. This CDR3 spans 14 amino acids. Germline CDR1 is SEHNR and CDR2 is FQNEAQ (reference sequence). V lost 2 bases to trimming and J lost 5 bases, with 10 bases between them.

This chain uses TRBV5-1 with TRBJ2-6, with D possibly matching TRBD1 (6 bases). The germline V gene has CDR1 SGHRS and CDR2 YFSETQ. CDR3 length: 17 residues. V was cut by 3 bases and J by 3 bases, with 16 bases left in between. This CDR3 reads CASSSGQPSGGANVLTF. The CDR3 coding sequence is TGCGCCAGCAGCTCTGGACAGCCCTCTGGTGGGGCCAACGTCCTGACTTTC.

J is TRBJ1-3 and V is TRBV28, with D possibly matching TRBD1 (5 bases). The V end lost 7 bases, the J end lost 1 base, and 11 bases lay between the germline ends. Germline-derived CDR1 and CDR2 are MDHEN and SYDVKM. The CDR3 extends over 14 amino acids. In nucleotides, the CDR3 is TGTGCCAGCATGGCAGGGATTTCTGGAAACACCATATATTTT. Residues: CASMAGISGNTIYF.

The chain combines TRBV27 with TRBJ2-1; tentatively, D is TRBD2 (6 bases). The CDR3 covers 15 residues. With 8 bases removed from V and 3 bases from J, the gap between germline ends came to 17 bases. Per germline, CDR1 MNHEY and CDR2 SMNVEV (reference sequence). In DNA, the CDR3 is TGTGCCAGCGGATCCGGTGGGGGGATCTACAATGAGCAGTTCTTC. Residues: CASGSGGGIYNEQFF.

The J gene is TRBJ1-2, the V gene TRBV18; D gene unclear. The CDR3 extends over 18 amino acids. Germline V lookup: CDR1 KGHSH, CDR2 LQKENI. V was clipped by 2 bases and J by 4 bases, with 23 bases between them. CDR3 in DNA: TGTGCCAGCTCACCAATGGCTCTTTCGGCGTCACGGAGCTATGGCTACACCTTC. It yields the protein CASSPMALSASRSYGYTF.

This chain connects TRBV19 to TRBJ1-2; D is unclear. Between the trimmed V and J ends, which lost 1 base and 4 bases, there was a span of 7 bases. CDR1 and CDR2 from the germline V gene are LNHDA and SQIVND (reference sequence). The CDR3 contains 13 residues. The CDR3 is CASSIVRGYGYTF. In nucleotides, the CDR3 is TGTGCCAGTAGTATAGTCCGGGGCTATGGCTACACCTTC.

V usage is TRBV7-2 and J usage is TRBJ2-1, with 9 positions matching TRBD2. Germline CDR1 reads SGHTA; CDR2 reads FQGNSA. The length of the CDR3 is 12 residues. After removal of 3 bases from V and 10 bases from J, the junction contained 1 base not matched to a gene. As DNA, the CDR3 is TGTGCCAGCAGCTTTAGCGGGAGAGAGCAGTTCTTC. Its translation is CASSFSGREQFF.

The chain joins TRBV28 to TRBJ2-3, with TRBD2 identical over 10 bases. The CDR3 length is 23 residues. V shed 6 bases and J 1 base; nucleotides not matched to a gene: 28. Germline V lookup: CDR1 MDHEN, CDR2 SYDVKM. The CDR3 spells CASSSLGVWASGSQGKGTDTQYF. The CDR3 region has the DNA TGTGCCAGCAGCAGTTTAGGGGTCTGGGCTAGCGGGAGTCAAGGGAAAGGCACAGATACGCAGTATTTT.